Shown below are 10 T cell receptor beta chains from a single sample sequenced in a study of CD8 T cells in ankylosing spondylitis. One entry per CDR3 protein, called by TCRdb with MiXCR from the 5' RACE reads. The table has roughly 150,000 distinct CDR3 sequences, around 7.9% seen once; the top ten hold roughly an eighth. Sequencing was carried out using blood, either unsorted or a sorted T cell fraction (not recorded which). These receptors all come from a female donor with ankylosing spondylitis or in good health (not recorded which).

The chain employs TRBV7-2 and TRBJ2-5, with D unclear. Germline V CDR1 and CDR2: SGHTA, FQGNSA. V was cut by 5 bases and J by 6 bases, with 16 bases left in between. This CDR3 has 14 amino acids. The CDR3 region is CASSPHNRQKTQYF. CDR3 coding DNA: TGTGCCAGCAGCCCTCACAACAGACAAAAGACCCAGTACTTC. The complete variable domain, with remaining parts taken from reference TRBV7-2 and TRBJ2-5, reads GAGVSQSPSNKVTEKGKDVELRCDPISGHTALYWYRQSLGQGLEFLIYFQGNSAPDKSGLPSDRFSAERTGGSVSTLTIQRTQQEDSAVYLCASSPHNRQKTQYFGPGTRLLVL.

This clonotype was picked up many times. The V gene is TRBV4-1, the J gene TRBJ2-5; TRBD2 aligns across 7 bases. J gave up 2 bases and V 0 bases, and 12 bases lay outside the gene matches. CDR3 length: 18 residues. In germline, CDR1 is MGHRA, CDR2 YSYEKL. CDR3 nucleotide sequence: TGCGCCAGCAGCCAAGAAGGAAGAAGGCTAGCGGCACAAGAGACCCAGTACTTC. It codes for CASSQEGRRLAAQETQYF.

Ten or more counts support this clonotype. The chain links TRBV4-3 to TRBJ1-5; D ambiguous. CDR3 length equals 15 residues. Germline CDR1 reads LGHNA; CDR2 reads YSLEER. With 0 bases removed from V and 2 bases from J, the gap between germline ends came to 8 bases. CDR3 protein: CASSQDWQGNQPQHF. In DNA, the CDR3 is TGCGCCAGCAGCCAAGATTGGCAGGGCAATCAGCCCCAGCATTTT.

In this sample, this clonotype turned up many times. This chain connects TRBV11-2 to TRBJ2-3; D ambiguous. Trimming stripped 2 bases from V and 2 bases from J, with 8 bases between. The CDR3 loop spans 14 amino acids. Germline V gene sequence: CDR1 SGHAT, CDR2 FQNNGV. The CDR3 loop reads CASSLSGYTDTQYF. The CDR3 DNA follows: TGTGCCAGCAGCTTAAGTGGATACACAGATACGCAGTATTTT.

This clonotype was detected many times. The V gene is TRBV5-1, the J gene TRBJ1-6; D might be TRBD1 (5 bases). The germline V and J ends were trimmed by 4 bases and 7 bases, with 15 bases remaining between them. The CDR3 totals 15 residues. The germline gives CDR1 SGHRS, CDR2 YFSETQ. The CDR3 region is CASSASRDGNSPLHF. In DNA, the CDR3 is TGCGCCAGCAGCGCGAGCCGGGACGGGAATTCACCCCTCCACTTT.

This clonotype was observed many times. This chain joins TRBV27 and TRBJ2-5; TRBD2 aligns across 14 bases. CDR1 is MNHEY and CDR2 is SMNVEV in the germline V gene (reference sequence). V was pared by 5 bases and J by 7 bases, with 15 bases of the junction left unmatched. There are 18 residues in the CDR3. CDR3 in DNA: TGTGCCAGCAGTCTCAGTCCGGGACTAGCGGGGGAGGACGCGACCCAGTACTTC. It translates to CASSLSPGLAGEDATQYF.

The table lists this clonotype with many counts. For the CDR3, the DNA is TGCGCCAGCAGCTTGGTGGGGGGGATGAACACTGAAGCTTTCTTT. The encoded protein is CASSLVGGMNTEAFF. This sequence joins TRBV5-1 and TRBJ1-1, with D perhaps matching TRBD1 (5 bases). V was cut by 0 bases and J by 0 bases, with 9 bases left in between. CDR3 size: 15 residues. Germline V gives CDR1 SGHRS, CDR2 YFSETQ.

Ten or more counts support this clonotype. The chain is built from TRBV25-1 and TRBJ1-1; 8 bases are a match to TRBD1. V gave up 3 bases and J gave up 0 bases; unmatched junction bases: 3. The germline gives CDR1 MGHDK, CDR2 SYGVNS. This CDR3 region has 15 residues. CDR3 sequence (DNA): TGTGCCAGCAGTGATAGACAGGGGATGAACACTGAAGCTTTCTTT. This sequence encodes CASSDRQGMNTEAFF.

This clonotype was seen ten or more times. This chain links TRBV5-1 with TRBJ2-3; D possibly corresponds to TRBD1 (6 bases). Trimming took off 4 bases at V and 2 bases at J, with 20 bases between the two ends. This CDR3 region has 17 residues. The V gene's germline CDR1 is SGHRS and CDR2 YFSETQ. CDR3 in amino acids: CASSPGQIQTITDTQYF. The CDR3 DNA follows: TGCGCCAGCAGCCCCGGACAGATACAGACTATCACAGATACGCAGTATTTT.

This clonotype has more than one count but fewer than ten. V is TRBV7-2 and J is TRBJ1-2, with 8 bases aligning to TRBD1. Germline V gene data show CDR1 as SGHTA and CDR2 as FQGNSA. Trimming took 3 bases from V and 3 from J; bases not matched to a gene: 12. The CDR3 has 17 residues. CDR3 bases: TGTGCCAGCAGCTTTAGTGGGACAGGACCTTTTGACTATGGCTACACCTTC. Translated, it gives CASSFSGTGPFDYGYTF.